A selection of T cell receptor beta chains follows, all from one sample in a study of shared clonotypes between healthy human individuals. Profiling relied on immunoSEQ multiplex PCR, and the TCRdb table lists in-frame clones only, not all of them. Of 2 million to 2.5 million clones in the sample, 90% to 97% were seen once. Material: naive CD4+ T cells sorted from blood. The source of these receptors is a man younger than 35 in good health. Both conserved end residues are part of each CDR3.

cdr3_aa j_call v_call
CAWRTSGGAYEQYF TRBJ2-7 TRBV30
CASRLAGTKNIQYF TRBJ2-4 TRBV2
CASSVNGDTEAFF TRBJ1-1 TRBV6-1
CASSWRQEAFF TRBJ1-1 TRBV7-4
CASSLGAELNQPQHF TRBJ1-5 TRBV4-1
CASRGQGNSPLHF TRBJ1-6 TRBV2
CASSNTGGIGELFF TRBJ2-2 TRBV19
CASSAHGTGRDTGELFF TRBJ2-2 TRBV9
CASSPQFTNEKLFF TRBJ1-4 TRBV6-5
CASSPYTSGGETQYF TRBJ2-5 TRBV7-9
CATGPSGDTEAFF TRBJ1-1 TRBV6-5
CASTLPYNVEQFF TRBJ2-1 TRBV5-6
CASSLLTSGQGFAEAFF TRBJ1-1 TRBV7-6
CAISEADRGSYNSPLHF TRBJ1-6 TRBV10-3
CAWSADSGTQYF TRBJ2-5 TRBV30
CASSRNRGGTYEQYF TRBJ2-7 TRBV4-1
CASSFGPSPNSPLHF TRBJ1-6 TRBV28
CASQYRGPNEKLFF TRBJ1-4 TRBV30
CASSLASSVSGTSYEQYF TRBJ2-7 TRBV7-9
CASSPFLDTQYF TRBJ2-3 TRBV5-1
CASSATGGGTEAFF TRBJ1-1 TRBV9
CASSPAPGNGYTF TRBJ1-2 TRBV18
CASSLAGDGTEAFF TRBJ1-1 TRBV28
CASSLEERYGYTF TRBJ1-2 TRBV7-2
CASSLSGSYGYTF TRBJ1-2 TRBV28
CASSHGGAGGQGYNEQFF TRBJ2-1 TRBV5-4
CASSETAGVPPTQYF TRBJ2-3 TRBV6-1
CASSRDNSNQPQHF TRBJ1-5 TRBV2
CAGGSGYTF TRBJ1-2 TRBV7-9
CASSQEHTGVEPPGTF TRBJ1-2 TRBV4-1
CATSMANTEAFF TRBJ1-1 TRBV6-5
CASSQLQGAAATEAFF TRBJ1-1 TRBV18
CASSQGDRDQETQYF TRBJ2-5 TRBV4-2
CASSDRGAYNEQFF TRBJ2-1 TRBV10-1
CASTPRAGGRGSGANVLTF TRBJ2-6 TRBV11-2
CASSLIRDRGTLNYGYTF TRBJ1-2 TRBV11-2
CSVELSPWDRVNNEQFF TRBJ2-1 TRBV29-1
CASSQGGTTNEKLFF TRBJ1-4 TRBV28
CSVGSGTVTYEQYF TRBJ2-7 TRBV29-1
CASSLGRTGELFF TRBJ2-2 TRBV11-2
CAIRGTAREQYF TRBJ2-7 TRBV10-3
CASKNDEGRIYGYTF TRBJ1-2 TRBV5-1